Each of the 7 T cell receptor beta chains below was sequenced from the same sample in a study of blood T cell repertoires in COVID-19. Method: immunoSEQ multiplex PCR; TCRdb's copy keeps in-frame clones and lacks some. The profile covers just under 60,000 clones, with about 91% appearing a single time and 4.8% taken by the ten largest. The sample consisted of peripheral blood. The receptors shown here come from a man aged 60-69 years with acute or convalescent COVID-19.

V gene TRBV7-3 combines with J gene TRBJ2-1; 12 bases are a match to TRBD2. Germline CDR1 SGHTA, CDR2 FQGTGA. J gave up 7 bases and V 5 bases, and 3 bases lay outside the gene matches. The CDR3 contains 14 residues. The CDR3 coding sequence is TGTGCCAGCAGCCGACTAGCGGGAGTAAATGAGCAGTTCTTC. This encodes CASSRLAGVNEQFF.

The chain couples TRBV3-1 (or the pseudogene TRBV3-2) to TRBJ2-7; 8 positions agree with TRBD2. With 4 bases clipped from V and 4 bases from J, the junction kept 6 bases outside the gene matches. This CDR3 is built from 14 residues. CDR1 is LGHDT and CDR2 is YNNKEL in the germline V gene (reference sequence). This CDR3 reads CASSLTGGLYEQYF. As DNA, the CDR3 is TGTGCCAGCAGCCTAACGGGAGGGCTTTACGAGCAGTACTTC.

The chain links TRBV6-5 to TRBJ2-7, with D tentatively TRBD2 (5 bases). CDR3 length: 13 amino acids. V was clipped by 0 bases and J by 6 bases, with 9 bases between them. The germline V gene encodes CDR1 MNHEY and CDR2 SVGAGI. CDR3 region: CASSYSPGTEQYF. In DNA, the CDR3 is TGTGCCAGCAGTTACTCCCCGGGAACCGAGCAGTACTTC.

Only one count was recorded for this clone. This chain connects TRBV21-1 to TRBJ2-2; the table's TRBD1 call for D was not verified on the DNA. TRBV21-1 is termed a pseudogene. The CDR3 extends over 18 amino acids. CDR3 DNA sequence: TGTGCCAGCAGCAAAGAGAACCCGCAGGGAAGGGACACCGGGGAGCTGTTTTTT. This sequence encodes CASSKENPQGRDTGELFF.

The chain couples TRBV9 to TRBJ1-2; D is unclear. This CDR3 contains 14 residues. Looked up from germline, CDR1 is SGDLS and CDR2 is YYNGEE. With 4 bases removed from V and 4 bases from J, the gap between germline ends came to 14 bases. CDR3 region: CASSPRTAGYGYTF. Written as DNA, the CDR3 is TGTGCCAGCAGCCCCCGGACTGCTGGCTATGGCTACACCTTC.

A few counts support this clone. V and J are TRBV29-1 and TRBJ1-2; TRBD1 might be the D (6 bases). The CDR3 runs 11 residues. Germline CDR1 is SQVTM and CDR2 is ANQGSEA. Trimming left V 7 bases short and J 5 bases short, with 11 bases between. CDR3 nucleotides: TGCAGCGCCCAGGGGCAATATGGCTACACCTTC. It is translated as CSAQGQYGYTF.

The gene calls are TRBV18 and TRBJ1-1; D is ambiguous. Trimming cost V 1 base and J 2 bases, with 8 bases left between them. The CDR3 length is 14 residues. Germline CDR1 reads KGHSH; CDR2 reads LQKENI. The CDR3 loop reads CASSPQSQNTEAFF. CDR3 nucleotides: TGTGCCAGCTCACCACAATCCCAAAACACTGAAGCTTTCTTT.